These 20 T cell receptor beta chains were sequenced from one sample in a study of T cell clonality in common variable immunodeficiency. Their cognate antigens are unknown. Only in-frame clones appear in the TCRdb table, and some are missing; sequencing was by immunoSEQ multiplex PCR. The repertoire yields approximately 20,000 clones, none seen only once; the top ten contain 2.5%. Notes on the study in general: In common variable immunodeficiency, TCR beta chains reportedly carried fewer deletions and N-nucleotide insertions.

The sequencing sample was made of peripheral blood mononuclear cells. The receptor set was obtained from a human donor with common variable immunodeficiency.

This clone is medium-sized. The read ends 3 residues before the CDR3 terminus; that terminus is restored from the germline J gene. This rearrangement joins TRBV2 to TRBJ2-1, with 8 nucleotides matching TRBD2. After removal of 4 bases from V and 5 bases from J, the junction contained 4 bases not matched to a gene. The CDR3 is made up of 14 amino acids. From germline, CDR1 is SNHLY and CDR2 FYNNEI. The CDR3 spells CASSGLAINNEQFF. The DNA read from the CDR3 is TGTGCCAGCAGTGGACTAGCGATCAACAATGAG. Supplemented by reference TRBV2 and TRBJ2-1, the full variable domain reads EPEVTQTPSHQVTQMGQEVILRCVPISNHLYFYWYRQILGQKVEFLVSFYNNEISEKSEIFDDQFSVERPDGSNFTLKIRSTKLEDSAMYFCASSGLAINNEQFFGPGTRLTVL.

In this sample, this clone is medium-sized. The CDR3 bases that were read are TGTGCCAGCAGTGAAGGGCAGGGTTCGTCCGAG. Residues: CASSEGQGSSE. In full, the CDR3 reads CASSEGQGSSEQYF. The rearrangement joins TRBV2 to TRBJ2-7; D might be TRBD1 (5 bases). The read comes to an end 3 residues before the CDR3 does, leaving the germline J gene to fill in the end. The CDR3 is made up of 14 amino acids. Germline V gene data show CDR1 as SNHLY and CDR2 as FYNNEI. V was cut by 1 base and J by 6 bases, with 13 bases left in between.

This clone was counted many times. The CDR3 is cut off 3 residues early in the read; its end comes from the germline J gene. The rearrangement uses TRBV2 and TRBJ2-4; tentatively, D is TRBD2 (6 bases). This CDR3 has 15 residues. Per germline, CDR1 SNHLY and CDR2 FYNNEI. V was shortened by 3 bases and J by 0 bases, with 9 bases between the two germline ends. The sequenced CDR3 bases are TGTGCCAGCAGTGAGATGGGACTAGCCAAAAACATT. It specifies CASSEMGLAKNI. The full CDR3 protein reads CASSEMGLAKNIQYF.

This clone has ten or more counts. Partial CDR3 DNA: TGCAGTGCTACCCGCGGTTCGTCTGGC. Residues: CSATRGSSG. The CDR3 in its entirety is CSATRGSSGYTF. The V gene is TRBV20-1, the J gene TRBJ1-2; no clear D. The CDR3 extends 3 residues past the end of the read, so its final part is completed from the germline J gene. CDR3 length equals 12 residues. CDR1 and CDR2 from the germline V gene are DFQATT and SNEGSKA (reference sequence). V lost 4 bases and J 7 bases, leaving 13 bases between the germline ends.

Only a few counts were recorded for this clone. The read terminates 3 residues before the CDR3 end, so the remaining end is supplied by the germline J gene. The V call is TRBV6-2 or TRBV6-3, the J call TRBJ1-3; no clear D gene. Trimming stripped 10 bases from V and 3 bases from J, with 7 bases between. The CDR3 covers 11 residues. Germline CDR1 reads MNHEY; CDR2 reads SVGEGT. Incomplete CDR3 DNA: TGTGCCACCTCACTTGGAAACACC. Translation gives CATSLGNT. The entire CDR3 reads CATSLGNTIYF.

Worth noting for this clone: The read stops 3 residues short of the end of the CDR3; the missing end is completed from the germline J gene. The rearrangement links TRBV5-1 to TRBJ2-3; D unclear. This CDR3 contains 14 residues. V lost 1 base and J 5 bases, leaving 11 bases between the germline ends. Germline assignment: CDR1 SGHRS and CDR2 YFSETQ. CDR3 region: CASSLSGRVDTQYF. Partial CDR3 DNA: TGCGCCAGCAGCTTGTCCGGAAGGGTAGATACG.

This clone has at least ten counts. The read falls 3 residues short of the CDR3 end, and the missing part is taken from the germline J gene. This chain links TRBV5-6 with TRBJ1-5; D perhaps matches TRBD1 (5 bases). CDR3 length equals 15 residues. Trimming took 4 bases from V and 2 from J, leaving 13 bases between them. Germline CDR1 and CDR2: SGHDT and YYEEEE. CDR3 bases read: TGTGCCAGCAGCATATCAGGGTGGGGCAATCAGCCC. Protein sequence: CASSISGWGNQP. The whole CDR3 protein is CASSISGWGNQPQHF.

This clone was recorded at least ten times. Coverage ceases 3 residues before the CDR3 finishes, and the germline J gene fills in the end. The chain joins TRBV18 to TRBJ1-1; 8 nucleotides match TRBD1. From germline, CDR1 is KGHSH and CDR2 LQKENI. V was clipped by 3 bases and J by 4 bases; unmatched bases: 1. The CDR3 has 13 amino acids. The DNA read from the CDR3 is TGTGCCAGCTCACCGGACAGGGCCACTGAA. It is translated as CASSPDRATE. The CDR3, in full, reads CASSPDRATEAFF.

This clone was observed many times. The read comes to an end 3 residues before the CDR3 does, leaving the germline J gene to fill in the end. The chain links TRBV10-3 to TRBJ1-6; D remains ambiguous. V lost 4 bases, J lost 6 bases, and 7 bases lay in between. Germline lookup yields CDR1 ENHRY and CDR2 SYGVKD. The CDR3 totals 13 residues. CDR3 loop: CAISGGSNSPLHF. The part of the CDR3 DNA that was read is TGTGCCATCAGTGGAGGCAGTAATTCACCC.

This clone is termed medium-sized. Read sequence stops 3 residues before the CDR3 end, and the germline J gene provides the missing end. The chain is built from TRBV29-1 and TRBJ2-4, with D hard to call. The CDR3 sequence is 10 residues long. Germline V gene sequence: CDR1 SQVTM, CDR2 ANQGSEA. V lost 6 bases and J lost 4, with 4 bases in between. The CDR3 loop reads CSVLKNIQYF. CDR3 bases read: TGCAGCGTATTAAAAAACATT.

This clone has a count of ten or more. The read ends 3 residues shy of where the CDR3 ends; the end is completed using the germline J gene. The rearrangement links TRBV5-1 to TRBJ2-2; 8 nucleotides agree with TRBD1. CDR3 length equals 16 residues. The germline gives CDR1 SGHRS, CDR2 YFSETQ. The V gene end was trimmed by 4 bases and the J gene end by 2 bases; junction bases not matched to a gene: 7. Here the CDR3 reads CASSAGTGSNTGELFF. CDR3 bases read: TGCGCCAGCAGCGCGGGGACAGGCTCTAACACCGGGGAG.

Turning to this clone: The CDR3 extends 3 residues past the end of the read, so its final part is completed from the germline J gene. The chain joins TRBV2 to TRBJ1-6; 7 bases are shared with TRBD1. V trimming: 6 bases; J trimming: 7 bases; junction bases outside the gene matches: 6. This CDR3 contains 14 residues. Germline assignment: CDR1 SNHLY and CDR2 FYNNEI. CDR3 residues: CASREQGLNSPLHF. The sequenced CDR3 bases are TGTGCCAGCAGGGAACAGGGGTTAAATTCACCC.

This clone has ten or more counts. The read terminates 3 residues ahead of where the CDR3 ends, so the germline J gene completes it. J is TRBJ2-3 and V is TRBV6-2 or TRBV6-3, with D maybe TRBD1 (6 bases). This CDR3 spans 14 amino acids. V was pared by 7 bases and J by 1 base, with 12 bases between. In germline, CDR1 is MNHEY, CDR2 SVGEGT. Partial CDR3 DNA: TGTGCCAGCAAGGGGGACGTACGCACAGATACG. Protein sequence: CASKGDVRTDT. The full CDR3 protein reads CASKGDVRTDTQYF.

This clone was recorded many times. Read sequence stops 3 residues before the CDR3 end, and the germline J gene provides the missing end. This chain connects TRBV2 to TRBJ1-2; D not resolved. V lost 4 bases and J lost 4, with 16 bases in between. Germline lookup yields CDR1 SNHLY and CDR2 FYNNEI. This CDR3 spans 15 amino acids. CDR3 protein: CASSGGSSGGYGYTF. The CDR3 DNA, read in part, is TGTGCCAGCAGTGGAGGATCCTCCGGCGGCTATGGC.

This clone has a count of ten or more. The CDR3 extends 3 residues past the end of the read, so its final part is completed from the germline J gene. The V gene is TRBV20-1, the J gene TRBJ1-1; perhaps TRBD1 as D (5 bases). Per the germline V gene, CDR1 is DFQATT and CDR2 is SNEGSKA (reference sequence). V shed 5 bases and J shed 3 bases, with 7 bases lying between them. This CDR3 contains 11 residues. The chain's CDR3 is CSAGDYTEAFF. The CDR3 DNA, read in part, is TGCAGTGCTGGGGACTACACTGAA.

As concerns this clone: The sequenced fragment ends 3 residues before the CDR3 boundary, so the rest is inferred from the germline J gene. V usage is TRBV20-1 and J usage is TRBJ2-1; TRBD2 agrees at 7 bases. Germline V gene data show CDR1 as DFQATT and CDR2 as SNEGSKA (reference sequence). This CDR3 is 15 amino acids long. J lost 0 bases, V lost 6 bases, and 8 bases had no gene match. The DNA read from the CDR3 is TGCAGTGCAGCTAGCGGACCTAGCTCCTACAATGAG. The encoded protein is CSAASGPSSYNE. The CDR3 reads in full as CSAASGPSSYNEQFF.

This clone was observed many times. CDR3 sequence: CASSPGHQGYSYEQYF. The DNA read from the CDR3 is TGTGCCAGCTCACCGGGACACCAGGGGTATTCCTACGAG. The chain uses TRBV18 and TRBJ2-7, with a possible D match to TRBD1 (6 bases). Sequencing ends 3 residues short of the CDR3 end; the germline J gene provides the rest. The CDR3 contains 16 residues. CDR1 is KGHSH and CDR2 is LQKENI in the germline V gene. V shed 3 bases and J shed 1 base, with 16 bases lying between them.

This clone was observed at least ten times. The sequence runs out 3 residues before the end of the CDR3; the remainder is reconstructed from the germline J gene. The V gene is TRBV28, the J gene TRBJ2-2; 7 bases align to TRBD1. This CDR3 region has 15 residues. Per germline, CDR1 MDHEN and CDR2 SYDVKM. Trimming at V came to 3 bases and at J to 4 bases, leaving 5 bases not matched to a gene. This CDR3 is CASSFKGAGTGELFF. The DNA read from the CDR3 is TGTGCCAGCAGTTTTAAGGGGGCGGGCACCGGGGAG. The full variable domain, with the rest looked up from reference TRBV28 and TRBJ2-2, is DVKVTQSSRYLVKRTGEKVFLECVQDMDHENMFWYRQDPGLGLRLIYFSYDVKMKEKGDIPEGYSVSREKKERFSLILESASTNQTSMYLCASSFKGAGTGELFFGEGSRLTVL.

This clone was counted only a few times. The sequenced fragment ends 3 residues before the CDR3 boundary, so the rest is inferred from the germline J gene. The genes are TRBV10-2 and TRBJ2-7, with 8 bases identical to TRBD1. Per the germline V gene, CDR1 is WSHSY and CDR2 is SAAADI. The junction had 12 bases not matched to a gene; V was cut back by 2 bases and J by 3 bases. This CDR3 comprises 17 residues. CDR3 protein: CASSESRGRGVVYEQYF. The sequenced CDR3 bases are TGCGCCAGCAGTGAGAGCAGGGGGCGCGGGGTTGTCTACGAG.

This clone was recorded at least ten times. The read terminates 3 residues before the CDR3 end, so the remaining end is supplied by the germline J gene. The chain recombines TRBV7-2 with TRBJ2-5; TRBD1 matches 7 bases. The CDR3 runs to 13 residues. Germline V gene data show CDR1 as SGHTA and CDR2 as FQGNSA. V shed 5 bases and J 4 bases; nucleotides not matched to a gene: 4. CDR3 DNA (partial): TGTGCCAGCAGCCAAGGGGGCGGAGAGACC. It encodes CASSQGGGET. The entire CDR3 reads CASSQGGGETQYF.